Listed below are T cell receptor beta chains from one sample, sequenced in a study of T cell changes during pregnancy in multiple sclerosis. TCRdb's table, derived via immunoSEQ multiplex PCR, lists solely in-frame clones and lacks some. Of around 35,000 clones in the sample, 90% were seen once. This specimen was CD8+ T cells from peripheral blood mononuclear cells, taken in the first trimester of pregnancy. These receptors originate from a female donor with multiple sclerosis, enrolled in a pregnancy study. The CDR3 runs from the conserved cysteine through the conserved F or W. D genes are given only for firm matches. Rows may omit the clone size; those that give it use once, few, many or a size class.

d_gene,abundance,v_gene,len,j_gene,CDR3nt,CDR3aa
.,.,TRBV6-5,14,TRBJ1-2,TGTGCCAGCAGTTACTCCGAAAACGGCTATGGCTACACCTTC,CASSYSENGYGYTF
.,.,TRBV11-2,16,TRBJ2-7,TGTGCCAGCAGCTTAGAGGAGGGAATTAGCTCCTACGAGCAGTACTTC,CASSLEEGISSYEQYF
.,.,TRBV19,12,TRBJ2-1,TGTGCCGTACGGACTCCAAGTAATGAGCAGTTCTTC,CAVRTPSNEQFF
.,.,TRBV9,14,TRBJ2-1,TGTGCCAGCAGCGCCGCAGGTGGTCGAGATGAGCAGTTCTTC,CASSAAGGRDEQFF
TRBD1,.,TRBV19,14,TRBJ1-5,TGTGCCAGTGGTCCGGGACAGAAGAATCAGCCCCAGCATTTT,CASGPGQKNQPQHF
TRBD2,.,TRBV29-1,13,TRBJ2-7,TGCAGCGTTGGTGATAGCGGGAGGGACGAGCAGTACTTC,CSVGDSGRDEQYF
.,.,TRBV29-1,14,TRBJ2-6,TGCAGCGTTCGGACAAGCTCTGGGGCCAACGTCCTGACTTTC,CSVRTSSGANVLTF
.,.,TRBV7-2,13,TRBJ2-7,TGTGCCAGCAGCTTAAGGGGGGGGGACGAGCAGTACTTC,CASSLRGGDEQYF
.,.,TRBV18,16,TRBJ2-4,TGTGCCAGCTCACCACAGGACACCCTAGCCAAAAACATTCAGTACTTC,CASSPQDTLAKNIQYF
.,.,TRBV13,15,TRBJ2-7,TGTGCCAGCAGCTTCGGGACACCGTTCTCCTACGAGCAGTACTTC,CASSFGTPFSYEQYF
.,.,TRBV6-1,14,TRBJ1-5,TGTGCCAGCTCACGACCGGGAGATCAATGGCCCCAGCATTTT,CASSRPGDQWPQHF
TRBD2,.,TRBV27,14,TRBJ2-7,TGTGCCAGCAGTGTGACTAGCGCCCCGGTCGAGCAGTACTTC,CASSVTSAPVEQYF
.,.,TRBV6-4,15,TRBJ2-3,TGTGCCAGCTCCGACTCTGGGACTCAAGGAGATACGCAGTATTTT,CASSDSGTQGDTQYF
.,.,TRBV28,12,TRBJ2-1,TGTGCCAGCAGTTTCAGGGCTAATGAGCAGTTCTTC,CASSFRANEQFF
.,.,TRBV30,13,TRBJ2-7,TGTGCCTGGAGTGTATACTTCCCTGGCGAGCAGTACTTC,CAWSVYFPGEQYF
TRBD1,.,TRBV29-1,13,TRBJ1-1,TGCAGCGTACTCCGGGACAGTTACACTGAAGCTTTCTTT,CSVLRDSYTEAFF
.,.,TRBV18,16,TRBJ1-4,TGTGCCAGCTCCCCAAACCGGGAACGGGTTGACGAAAAACTGTTTTTT,CASSPNRERVDEKLFF
.,.,TRBV4-2,17,TRBJ1-5,TGTGCCAGCAGCCAAGAGGGGCCCGGGACACCGAATCAGCCCCAGCATTTT,CASSQEGPGTPNQPQHF
.,.,TRBV6-6,13,TRBJ1-2,TGTGCCAGCAGTTACGAGGACGGGGTCGGCTACACCTTC,CASSYEDGVGYTF
.,.,TRBV5-8,14,TRBJ2-1,TGTGCCAGCAGCTTGGGCGGGTACTACAATGAGCAGTTCTTC,CASSLGGYYNEQFF
.,medium-sized,TRBV27,16,TRBJ2-7,TGTGCCAGCGCTACCCCCTCACGGGGAGGTAGGTACGAGCAGTACTTC,CASATPSRGGRYEQYF
TRBD1,.,TRBV5-6,13,TRBJ2-7,TGTGCCAGCAGCTGGGGACAGAGCACCGAGCAGTACTTC,CASSWGQSTEQYF
TRBD2,.,TRBV27,13,TRBJ2-7,TGTGCCAGCACGGGACTAGGAGCTTACGAGCAGTACTTC,CASTGLGAYEQYF
.,.,TRBV10-1,16,TRBJ2-7,TGCGCCAGCAGTACGGACACCCGATCGGACTCCTACGAGCAGTACTTC,CASSTDTRSDSYEQYF
.,.,TRBV19,16,TRBJ2-7,TGTGCCAGTAGTATGTGGGGCGCTGCATTATTCCACGAGCAGTACTTC,CASSMWGAALFHEQYF
TRBD2,once,TRBV10-3,17,TRBJ2-1,TGTGCCATCGGAGGCCTAGCGGGAGTCCGCTCCTACAATGAGCAGTTCTTC,CAIGGLAGVRSYNEQFF
TRBD1,.,TRBV15,13,TRBJ1-3,TGTGCCACAGGGACAGCCTCTGGAAACACCATATATTTT,CATGTASGNTIYF
.,.,TRBV2,16,TRBJ2-2,TGTGCCAGCAGAGGACCTTCAAGGGGTATCACCGGGGAGCTGTTTTTT,CASRGPSRGITGELFF
TRBD2,.,TRBV7-9,16,TRBJ2-7,TGTGCCAGCAGCCCCTACCCCTTTGCGGGAGATCACGAGCAGTACTTC,CASSPYPFAGDHEQYF